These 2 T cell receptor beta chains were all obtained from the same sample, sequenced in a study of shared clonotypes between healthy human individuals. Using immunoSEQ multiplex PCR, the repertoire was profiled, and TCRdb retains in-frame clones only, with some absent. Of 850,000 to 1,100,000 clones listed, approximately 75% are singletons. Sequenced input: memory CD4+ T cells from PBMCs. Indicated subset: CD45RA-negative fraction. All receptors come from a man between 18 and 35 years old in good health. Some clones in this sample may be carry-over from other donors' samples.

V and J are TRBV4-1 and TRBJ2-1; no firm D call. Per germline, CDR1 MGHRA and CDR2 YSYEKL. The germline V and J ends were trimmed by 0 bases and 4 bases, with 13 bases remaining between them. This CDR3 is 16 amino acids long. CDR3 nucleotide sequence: TGCGCCAGCAGCCAAGAGCACGGCGACCTATACAATGAGCAGTTCTTC. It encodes CASSQEHGDLYNEQFF.

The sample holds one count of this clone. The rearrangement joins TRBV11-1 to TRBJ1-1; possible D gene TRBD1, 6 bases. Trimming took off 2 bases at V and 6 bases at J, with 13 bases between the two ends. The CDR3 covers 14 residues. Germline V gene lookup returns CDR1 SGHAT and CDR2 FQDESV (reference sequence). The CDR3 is CASSLRGAVSEAFF. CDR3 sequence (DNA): TGTGCCAGCAGCTTACGGGGGGCGGTGTCTGAAGCTTTCTTT.